This paragraph reports one T cell receptor beta chain. Antigen unknown. Germline and junction disagree at one end, which may indicate a read error. Sequencing used immunoSEQ multiplex PCR; TCRdb keeps in-frame clones, though not all of them. The profile covers under 200,000 clones, with about 90% appearing a single time and around 3% taken by the ten largest. The source of the sample is a study of cytomegalovirus exposure and HLA in healthy donors. Overall study context: The 120 or so validation repertoires were produced on the same platform as the roughly 670 repertoires of the first cohort. This was reported in a later analysis.

Donors came from a validation cohort of 95 to 150 subjects, distinct from the first 666-subject cohort. Study findings and constraints: The CMV antigen specificity of a few CMV-associated chains was confirmed through in vitro analysis.

From germline, CDR1 is SGHTA and CDR2 FQGNSA. There are 15 residues in the CDR3. The receptor's source is a woman aged 18-30 years in good health and CMV-seropositive. Sequencing used PBMCs. V is TRBV7-2 and J is TRBJ2-2, with 10 bases identical to TRBD2. The CDR3 nucleotides read TGTGCCAGCAGCCTAGCGGGAGTTGTCACCGGGGAGCTGTTTTTT. Its translation is CASSLAGVVTGELFF.